The 3 T cell receptor beta chains below all came from one sample that was sequenced in a study of glioma-infiltrating T cells after dendritic cell vaccination (dated by TCRdb to 2016 to 2017). The library came from the immunoSEQ multiplex PCR assay. The table was pulled from immuneACCESS by TCRdb, which kept in-frame rearrangements only. Such tables lose some clones; where checked, under half of the loss comes from unresolved V genes, and the rest has no known cause. This sample has about 87,000 clones in its table, and roughly four fifths of those were observed once. Of the sample, roughly 6.8% is held by the ten largest clones. The time point label on this specimen signifies: after dendritic cell vaccination, including at tumor progression/relapse. The source was blood, collected after dendritic cell vaccination. The receptors were gathered from a human donor with glioblastoma.

The chain joins TRBV6-6 to TRBJ2-7; the match to TRBD2 covers 9 bases. Germline loops: CDR1 MNHNY, CDR2 SVGAGI (reference sequence). J lost 6 bases, V lost 5 bases, and 11 bases had no gene match. The CDR3 contains 15 residues. CDR3 coding DNA: TGTGCCAGCAGTGCCCCCGATAGCGGGGGAGGCGAGCAGTACTTC. Protein product: CASSAPDSGGGEQYF.

The V call is TRBV4-1, the J call TRBJ1-1; TRBD1 aligns across 7 bases. CDR3 length equals 18 residues. Germline V gene lookup returns CDR1 MGHRA and CDR2 YSYEKL. The V segment lost 2 bases and the J segment 3 bases; nucleotides outside the gene matches: 15. CDR3 region: CASSQLLTGMSPYTEAFF. The CDR3 nucleotides are TGCGCCAGCAGCCAATTATTGACAGGGATGAGCCCTTACACTGAAGCTTTCTTT.

V usage is TRBV5-1 and J usage is TRBJ1-4, with TRBD1 as a possible D gene (6 bases). The CDR3 runs 17 residues. Germline V gives CDR1 SGHRS, CDR2 YFSETQ. The V end was cut by 3 bases, the J end by 0 bases, with 15 bases between. CDR3 amino acids: CASSWGHLPATNEKLFF. The CDR3 coding sequence is TGCGCCAGCAGCTGGGGACACCTCCCAGCAACTAATGAAAAACTGTTTTTT.